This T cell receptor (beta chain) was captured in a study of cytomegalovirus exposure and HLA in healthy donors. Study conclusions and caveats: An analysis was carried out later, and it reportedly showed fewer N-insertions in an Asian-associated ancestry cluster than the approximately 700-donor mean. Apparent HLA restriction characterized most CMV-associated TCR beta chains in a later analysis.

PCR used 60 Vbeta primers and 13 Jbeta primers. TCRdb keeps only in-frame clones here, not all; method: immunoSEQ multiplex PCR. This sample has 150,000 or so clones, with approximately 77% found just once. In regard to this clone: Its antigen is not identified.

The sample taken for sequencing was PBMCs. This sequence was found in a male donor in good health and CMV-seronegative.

The CDR3 DNA is TGTGCCAGCAGCCTGGCGGGACTAGTTGGCTACGAGCAGTACTTC. This translates into CASSLAGLVGYEQYF. The chain couples TRBV27 to TRBJ2-5, with TRBD2 identical over 8 bases. Matching the DNA end better, TRBJ2-7 makes the J call doubtful. This CDR3 is 15 amino acids long. Germline CDR1 is MNHEY and CDR2 is SMNVEV (reference sequence).